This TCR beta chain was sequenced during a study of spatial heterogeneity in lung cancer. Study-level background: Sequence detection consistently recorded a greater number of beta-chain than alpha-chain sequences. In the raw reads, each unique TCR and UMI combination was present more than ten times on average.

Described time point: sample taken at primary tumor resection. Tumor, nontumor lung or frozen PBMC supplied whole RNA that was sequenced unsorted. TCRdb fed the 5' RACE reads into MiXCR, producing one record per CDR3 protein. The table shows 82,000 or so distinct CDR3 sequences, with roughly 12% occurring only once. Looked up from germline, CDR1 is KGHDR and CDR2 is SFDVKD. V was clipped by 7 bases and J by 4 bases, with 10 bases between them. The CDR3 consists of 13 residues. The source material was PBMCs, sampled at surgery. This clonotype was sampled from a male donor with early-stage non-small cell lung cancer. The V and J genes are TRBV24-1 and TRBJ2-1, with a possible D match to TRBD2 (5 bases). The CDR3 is CATSGLEYNEQFF. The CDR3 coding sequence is TGTGCCACCAGCGGACTTGAGTACAATGAGCAGTTCTTC.